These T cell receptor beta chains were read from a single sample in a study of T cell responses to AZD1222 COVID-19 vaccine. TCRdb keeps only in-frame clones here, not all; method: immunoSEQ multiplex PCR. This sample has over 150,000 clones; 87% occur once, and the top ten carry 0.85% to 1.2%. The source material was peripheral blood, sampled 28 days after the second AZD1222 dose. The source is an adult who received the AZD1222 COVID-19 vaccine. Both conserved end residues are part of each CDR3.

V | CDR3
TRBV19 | CASTPTGGTVNQPQHF
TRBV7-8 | CASSLGGTGVGYTF
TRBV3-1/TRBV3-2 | CASSQEVGEAASYEQYF
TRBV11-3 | CASSYRGRGGRNTEAFF
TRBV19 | CASSMYGTANTGELFF
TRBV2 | CASSDRGPPPLHF
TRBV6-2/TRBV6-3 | CASSEWNTEAFF
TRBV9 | CASSVEGYGQSYGYTF
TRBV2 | CASATSGGAWTGELFF
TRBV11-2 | CASSLGQPYEQYF
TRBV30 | CAWSVPRGGRTEAFF
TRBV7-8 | CASSLGFGETQYF
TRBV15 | CATGTDTGNTIYF
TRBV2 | CASSTGGQRETQYF
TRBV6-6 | CASREGAGGYEQYF
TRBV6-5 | CASSLLGEAKNIQYF
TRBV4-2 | CAGDEAGGPREQFF
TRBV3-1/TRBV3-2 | CASSQPLAARLAGELFF
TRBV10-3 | CAIRGISGYGYTF
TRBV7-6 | CASSFTGQPPRGTGELFF
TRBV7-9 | CASSLDSGGRTDTQYF
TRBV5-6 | CASSPGRPPYEQYF
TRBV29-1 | CSVGAGDNYGYTF
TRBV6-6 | CASRTGLATYEQYF
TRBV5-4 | CASSSDPGTGRTGELFF
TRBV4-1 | CASSQTGAPSVYGYTF
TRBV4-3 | CASSQGLGSYNEQFF
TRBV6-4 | CASREQAGYTF
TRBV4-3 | CASSLRPGGLNNEQFF
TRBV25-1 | CASSRPDRGVTEAFF
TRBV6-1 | CASSELRGGSETQYF
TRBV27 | CASSPQGGGTEAFF
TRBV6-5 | CATHGQYNEQFF
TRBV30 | CACHAPGRNEKLFF
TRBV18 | CASSPQGIAIGYGYTF
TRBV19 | CASNPDSAGANVLTF
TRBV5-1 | CASSLALGRSGYTF
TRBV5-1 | CASSPGGQGYGYTF
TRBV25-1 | CASRSLVGSEQFF
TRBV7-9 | CASSAGRDEQYF
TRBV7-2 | CASSLVVYEQYF
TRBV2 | CASSVSTQYF
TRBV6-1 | CASSEEVGPSTDTQYF
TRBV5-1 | CASQTSGGANEQFF
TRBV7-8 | CASSLRGGGPQHF
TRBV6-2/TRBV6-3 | CASSPSSGGAQSTDTQYF
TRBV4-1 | CASSQGLLNTEAFF
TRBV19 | CASSVRTGGSYEQYF
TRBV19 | CASAGQGRNQPQHF
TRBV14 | CASRGVGVYTEAFF
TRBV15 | CATSRRRDRDTEAFF